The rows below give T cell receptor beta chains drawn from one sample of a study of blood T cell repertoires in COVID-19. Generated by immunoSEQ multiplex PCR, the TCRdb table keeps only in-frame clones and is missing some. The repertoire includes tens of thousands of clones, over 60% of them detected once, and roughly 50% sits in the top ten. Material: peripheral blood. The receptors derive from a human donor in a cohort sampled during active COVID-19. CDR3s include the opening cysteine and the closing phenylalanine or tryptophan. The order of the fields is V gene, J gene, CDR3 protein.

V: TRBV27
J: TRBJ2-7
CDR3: CASRGLRPYEQYF

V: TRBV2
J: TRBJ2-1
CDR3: CASSAAGSYNEQFF

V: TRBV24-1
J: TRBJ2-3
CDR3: CATSDLLETGGLGSTDTQYF

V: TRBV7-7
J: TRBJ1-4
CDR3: CASSPGTGEGKLFF

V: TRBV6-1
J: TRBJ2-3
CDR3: CASSEGRGADTQYF

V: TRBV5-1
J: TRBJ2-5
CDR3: CASSLGQRETQYF

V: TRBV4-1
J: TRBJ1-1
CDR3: CASSQDSGNTEAFF

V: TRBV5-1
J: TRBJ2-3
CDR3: CASTHLGQLTDTQYF

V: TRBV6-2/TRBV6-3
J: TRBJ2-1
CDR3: CASSYFTTSATYNEQFF

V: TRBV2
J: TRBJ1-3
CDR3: CASSDDRGHGNTIYF

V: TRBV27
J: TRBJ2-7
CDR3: CASSLSLGQTYEQYF

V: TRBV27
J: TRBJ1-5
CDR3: CASSGGQGPFQPQHF

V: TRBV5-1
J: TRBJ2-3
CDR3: CASSLAVGGRASDTQYF

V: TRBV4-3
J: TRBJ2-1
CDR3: CASSQVGTSGNEQFF

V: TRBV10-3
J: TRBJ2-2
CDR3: CAISEGLRQNTGELFF

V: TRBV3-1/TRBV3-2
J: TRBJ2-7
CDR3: CASSPGQGTYEQYF

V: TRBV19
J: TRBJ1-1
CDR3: CASTSTGFMNTEAFF

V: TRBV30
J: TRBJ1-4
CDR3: CAWNPYRMNEKLFF

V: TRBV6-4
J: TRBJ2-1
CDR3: CASRRGNEQFF

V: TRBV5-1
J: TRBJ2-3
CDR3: CASSLQGRTDTQYF

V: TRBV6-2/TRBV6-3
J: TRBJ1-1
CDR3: CASSYWVGAEAFF

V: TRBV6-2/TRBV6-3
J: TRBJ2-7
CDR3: CASSLAGVGEQYF

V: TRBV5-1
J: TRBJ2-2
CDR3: CASTLVPRLAGNTGELFF

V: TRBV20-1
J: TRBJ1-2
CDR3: CSAPRYGYTF

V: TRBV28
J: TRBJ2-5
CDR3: CASSFSWRAGGQETQYF

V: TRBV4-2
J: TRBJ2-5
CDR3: CASSTRLAGVYETQYF

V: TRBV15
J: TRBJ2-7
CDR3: CATSSSRTGGVEQYF

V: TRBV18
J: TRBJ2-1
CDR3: CASSAPGLAKNEQFF

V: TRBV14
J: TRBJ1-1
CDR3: CASSQVAGGTEAFF

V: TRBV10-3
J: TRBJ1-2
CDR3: CAINPTGDLSGYTF

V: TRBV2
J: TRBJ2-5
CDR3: CASSGEDRGPKYF

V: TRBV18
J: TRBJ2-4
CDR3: CASSPPGWGGVQYF

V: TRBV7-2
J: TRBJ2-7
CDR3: CASSPGGQRRGSEQYF

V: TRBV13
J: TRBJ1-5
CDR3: CASSLAGESNQPQHF

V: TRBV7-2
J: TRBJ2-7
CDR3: CASSLGGASYEQYF

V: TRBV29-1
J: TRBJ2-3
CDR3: CSVPDRGPEDTQYF

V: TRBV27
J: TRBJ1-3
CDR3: CASRAGGTGNTIYF

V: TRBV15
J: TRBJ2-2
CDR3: CATSRKTSGSGELFF

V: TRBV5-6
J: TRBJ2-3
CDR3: CASSSKLRTTQYF